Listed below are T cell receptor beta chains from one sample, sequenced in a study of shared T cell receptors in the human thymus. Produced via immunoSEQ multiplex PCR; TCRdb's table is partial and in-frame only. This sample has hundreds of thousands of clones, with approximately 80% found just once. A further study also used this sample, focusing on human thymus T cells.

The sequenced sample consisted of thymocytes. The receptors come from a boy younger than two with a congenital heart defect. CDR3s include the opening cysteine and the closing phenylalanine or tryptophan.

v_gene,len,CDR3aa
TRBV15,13,CATSRDGDYGYTF
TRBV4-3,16,CASSQVAGGRSYEQYF
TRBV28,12,CASSLRSGEQFF
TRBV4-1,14,CASSRVWSGNTIYF
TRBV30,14,CAWGGAPLYNEQFF
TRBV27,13,CASSPGFTYEQYF
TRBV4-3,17,CASSQQQGRAAKNIQYF
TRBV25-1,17,CASSEPLRGRMKETQYF
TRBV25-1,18,CASSPPGGRGGLDSAQYF
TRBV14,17,CASSQVSAGEPRGEQFF
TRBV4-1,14,CASRGYETRGEQFF
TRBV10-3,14,CAISEDRDEDTQYF
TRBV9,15,CASSVGGSPNQPQHF
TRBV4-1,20,CASSRERSKRDESSYNEQFF
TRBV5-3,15,CARSWNRTGRNTIYF
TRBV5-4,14,CASSPNDRGYEQYF
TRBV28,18,CASSAYGTSVQPGDTQYF
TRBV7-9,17,CASSLDPGRAPNEKLFF
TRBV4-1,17,CASSQGAGTQIVGEQYF
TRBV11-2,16,CASSLATGGRPCEQYF
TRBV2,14,CATGGSGVTYEQYF
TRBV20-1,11,CSAGGTLGYTF
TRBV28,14,CASSLRPGAYGYTF
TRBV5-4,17,CASSLGPKSVGSYEQYF
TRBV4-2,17,CASSQETGTGWSEKLFF
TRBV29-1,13,CSVGGDSGQPQHF
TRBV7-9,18,CASSRGTAQSAGANVLTF
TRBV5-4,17,CASSLVGLAGFYNEQFF